A selection of T cell receptor beta chains follows, all from one sample in a study of blood T cell repertoires in COVID-19. Generated by immunoSEQ multiplex PCR, the TCRdb table keeps only in-frame clones and is missing some. In the table there are 45,000 to 55,000 clones, roughly 80% of which are singletons. Sequenced material: peripheral blood. These receptors originate from a human donor in a cohort sampled during active COVID-19. CDR3s include the opening cysteine and the closing phenylalanine or tryptophan. D genes are given only for firm matches. Clone size is stated in some rows and not others, as once, few, many or a class when expanded.

>14|TRBJ1-2|TRBV9|TRBD1|once
CASSARTGSYGYTF
TGTGCCAGCAGCGCGCGGACAGGAAGCTATGGCTACACCTTC
>16|TRBJ2-3|TRBV6-5|TRBD2|-
CASSLGSGVRTDTQYF
TGTGCCAGCAGTTTAGGTAGCGGGGTTCGCACAGATACGCAGTATTTT
>14|TRBJ2-3|TRBV3-1/TRBV3-2|TRBD2|-
CASSQGWTSDTQYF
TGTGCCAGCAGCCAAGGTTGGACTAGCGATACGCAGTATTTT
>15|TRBJ2-2|TRBV24-1|-|-
CATSDPSYDTGELFF
TGTGCCACCAGTGATCCTTCTTATGACACCGGGGAGCTGTTTTTT
>13|TRBJ2-6|TRBV11-2|-|-
CASTTPGANVLTF
TGTGCCAGCACAACACCTGGGGCCAACGTCCTGACTTTC
>14|TRBJ1-6|TRBV9|-|-
CASSVGQNNSPLHF
TGTGCCAGCAGCGTAGGACAGAATAATTCACCCCTCCACTTT
>15|TRBJ2-2|TRBV6-5|-|-
CASAKTARNTGELFF
TGTGCCAGCGCCAAGACAGCGAGGAACACCGGGGAGCTGTTTTTT
>13|TRBJ1-2|TRBV25-1|TRBD1|-
CASRGTGRYGYTF
TGTGCCAGCAGAGGGACAGGGAGGTATGGCTACACCTTC
>14|TRBJ1-2|TRBV5-4|-|-
CASSLGQGSYGYTF
TGTGCCAGCAGCTTGGGGCAGGGAAGCTATGGCTACACCTTC
>12|TRBJ2-3|TRBV4-3|TRBD1|-
CASSQGQGPQYF
TGCGCCAGCAGCCAGGGACAGGGCCCGCAGTATTTT
>16|TRBJ2-1|TRBV7-3|TRBD2|-
CASSLQGTTSYNEQFF
TGTGCCAGCAGCTTACAAGGGACTACCTCCTACAATGAGCAGTTCTTC
>13|TRBJ1-2|TRBV18|-|-
CASSPGRGAGYTF
TGTGCCAGCTCACCGGGCAGGGGCGCTGGCTACACCTTC
>16|TRBJ1-1|TRBV7-2|-|-
CASSLAGVGGNTEAFF
TGTGCCAGCAGCTTAGCGGGGGTCGGGGGTAACACTGAAGCTTTCTTT
>17|TRBJ2-1|TRBV10-3|TRBD2|-
CAISVGAGGFKNNEQFF
TGTGCCATCAGTGTCGGAGCGGGGGGGTTTAAAAACAATGAGCAGTTCTTC
>20|TRBJ1-6|TRBV21-1|-|-
CASSKADGQSAMGDNSPLHF
TGTGCCAGCAGCAAAGCGGACGGACAGTCGGCCATGGGGGATAATTCACCCCTCCACTTT
>14|TRBJ1-6|TRBV7-3|-|many
CASSRLSQGTPLHF
TGTGCCAGCAGCCGGCTCTCCCAGGGAACACCCCTCCACTTT
>16|TRBJ2-5|TRBV7-8|TRBD1|once
CASSLVKAGGAETQYF
TGTGCCAGCAGCTTAGTCAAGGCAGGGGGCGCTGAGACCCAGTACTTC
>15|TRBJ2-7|TRBV7-9|-|-
CASSLKAGASYEQYF
TGTGCCAGCAGCTTAAAGGCGGGGGCCTCCTACGAGCAGTACTTC
>14|TRBJ2-5|TRBV5-1|-|-
CASSSKGPQETQYF
TGCGCCAGCAGCTCCAAGGGGCCCCAAGAGACCCAGTACTTC
>13|TRBJ1-2|TRBV19|TRBD1|few
CASAGGTGYGYTF
TGTGCCAGTGCAGGGGGCACGGGCTATGGCTACACCTTC
>13|TRBJ1-2|TRBV19|TRBD1|-
CATRQGALYGYTF
TGTGCCACGCGACAGGGGGCACTCTATGGCTACACCTTC
>14|TRBJ2-3|TRBV28|TRBD1|-
CASSPGQGTDTQYF
TGTGCCAGCAGTCCGGGACAGGGAACAGATACGCAGTATTTT
>13|TRBJ2-3|TRBV9|-|-
CASSPQSTDTQYF
TGTGCCAGCAGCCCCCAGAGCACAGATACGCAGTATTTT
>14|TRBJ2-3|TRBV5-6|TRBD2|-
CASRTSGRTDTQYF
TGTGCCAGCAGGACTAGCGGTCGCACAGATACGCAGTATTTT
>13|TRBJ2-7|TRBV28|-|-
CASSTDRPYEQYF
TGTGCCAGCAGTACCGACAGACCCTACGAGCAGTACTTC
>13|TRBJ2-7|TRBV2|-|-
CASRQGSAAEGYF
TGTGCCAGTAGACAGGGTTCTGCAGCGGAGGGGTACTTC
>15|TRBJ2-2|TRBV9|-|-
CASSVRQLNTGELFF
TGTGCCAGCAGCGTACGACAGCTTAACACCGGGGAGCTGTTTTTT
>16|TRBJ1-6|TRBV19|TRBD1|-
CASSKISGTANSPLHF
TGTGCCAGTAGCAAAATCTCCGGGACAGCTAATTCACCCCTCCACTTT
>13|TRBJ1-1|TRBV6-5|-|-
CASSPFRGGEAFF
TGTGCCAGCAGCCCCTTTCGGGGGGGCGAAGCTTTCTTT
>15|TRBJ1-4|TRBV7-2|TRBD1|-
CASSRNRGLNEKLFF
TGTGCCAGCAGCAGAAACAGGGGTCTTAATGAAAAACTGTTTTTT
>14|TRBJ2-1|TRBV6-5|TRBD2|-
CASTGASGYNEQFF
TGTGCCAGCACCGGGGCTAGCGGCTACAATGAGCAGTTCTTC
>12|TRBJ1-1|TRBV6-2/TRBV6-3|-|-
CASSLSSRGAFF
TGTGCCAGCAGTCTATCGTCCCGGGGAGCTTTCTTT
>12|TRBJ2-7|TRBV27|-|-
CASSGGPYEQYF
TGTGCCAGCAGTGGAGGGCCGTACGAGCAGTACTTC
>15|TRBJ2-7|TRBV28|TRBD1|many
CAIRLYQGAGYEQYF
TGTGCCATCCGTCTATACCAGGGGGCCGGCTACGAGCAGTACTTC
>15|TRBJ1-2|TRBV3-1/TRBV3-2|-|-
CASSQVRPGVYGYTF
TGTGCCAGCAGCCAAGTCCGGCCGGGGGTATATGGCTACACCTTC
>13|TRBJ2-7|TRBV10-3|-|-
CAISESPGYEQYF
TGTGCCATCAGTGAGTCTCCAGGGTACGAGCAGTACTTC
>15|TRBJ2-3|TRBV5-4|-|-
CASSGGRGTTDTQYF
TGTGCCAGCAGCGGGGGCCGGGGCACTACAGATACGCAGTATTTT
>14|TRBJ1-1|TRBV6-5|-|medium-sized
CASSSTGKKREAFF
TGTGCCAGCAGCAGCACAGGGAAGAAGAGGGAAGCTTTCTTT
>15|TRBJ1-4|TRBV9|-|-
CASSVVVRFHEKLFF
TGTGCCAGCAGCGTAGTGGTACGGTTCCATGAAAAACTGTTTTTT
>14|TRBJ1-1|TRBV5-5|-|-
CASSLQVGNTEAFF
TGTGCCAGCAGCTTACAGGTCGGAAACACTGAAGCTTTCTTT
>14|TRBJ2-5|TRBV10-2|-|once
CASSESGRGQTQYF
TGCGCCAGCAGTGAGTCCGGCAGGGGCCAGACCCAGTACTTC
>13|TRBJ1-4|TRBV5-1|-|-
CASSQAPNEKLFF
TGCGCCAGCAGTCAGGCGCCTAATGAAAAACTGTTTTTT
>16|TRBJ2-1|TRBV4-3|-|-
CASSQSLEYPYNEQFF
TGCGCCAGCAGCCAATCCCTAGAGTACCCCTACAATGAGCAGTTCTTC
>15|TRBJ1-3|TRBV6-5|-|-
CASTRGGSAGNTIYF
TGTGCCAGCACCCGTGGGGGGAGCGCTGGAAACACCATATATTTT
>14|TRBJ2-7|TRBV5-5|-|-
CASSPTGSSYEQYF
TGTGCCAGCAGCCCAACCGGGAGCTCCTACGAGCAGTACTTC
>13|TRBJ2-5|TRBV23-1|-|-
CASNHQRQETQYF
TGCGCCAGCAATCACCAGCGCCAAGAGACCCAGTACTTC
>15|TRBJ2-7|TRBV10-3|-|-
CAIRPAGTPTSEQYF
TGTGCCATCAGGCCTGCCGGGACTCCCACCTCCGAGCAGTACTTC
>13|TRBJ1-2|TRBV12-3/TRBV12-4|-|-
CASSLRGGDGYTF
TGTGCCAGCAGTTTAAGGGGGGGTGATGGCTACACCTTC
>15|TRBJ2-3|TRBV11-2|TRBD2|few
CASSSSGGRGNTQYF
TGTGCCAGCAGCAGTAGCGGGGGAAGGGGAAATACGCAGTATTTT
>15|TRBJ1-5|TRBV6-2/TRBV6-3|-|-
CASSYSKQGNQPQHF
TGTGCCAGCAGTTACTCGAAACAGGGCAATCAGCCCCAGCATTTT
>13|TRBJ1-3|TRBV7-8|-|-
CASRRGSGNTIYF
TGTGCCAGCAGACGGGGCTCTGGAAACACCATATATTTT
>16|TRBJ1-1|TRBV18|-|-
CASSPTAGAMETEAFF
TGTGCCAGCTCACCAACGGCAGGGGCCATGGAGACTGAAGCTTTCTTT
>14|TRBJ2-5|TRBV7-9|-|-
CASSPTASQETQYF
TGTGCCAGCAGCCCGACAGCTTCCCAAGAGACCCAGTACTTC
>15|TRBJ2-2|TRBV11-2|-|-
CASTNQGFNTGELFF
TGTGCCAGCACTAACCAGGGCTTTAACACCGGGGAGCTGTTTTTT
>13|TRBJ2-1|TRBV6-1|-|-
CASSELGGGEQFF
TGTGCCAGCAGTGAGTTGGGGGGAGGCGAGCAGTTCTTC